Below are 26 T cell receptor beta chains sequenced from a single sample in a study of CD8 T cells in Susac syndrome. Random hexamers served to reverse transcribe about 0.5 to 1 ug RNA. TCRdb reanalysed the immunoSEQ multiplex PCR reads using MiXCR and keeps one entry per CDR3 protein. The sample has about 280,000 distinct CDR3 sequences, approximately 84% seen once. The sequencing input was CD8+ T cells from PBMCs. These receptors came from a human donor with multiple sclerosis.

The gene calls are TRBV6-1 and TRBJ2-2; 14 bases align to TRBD2. V dropped 5 bases and J dropped 5; count of bases not matched to a gene: 10. The CDR3 extends over 18 amino acids. In germline, CDR1 is MNHNS, CDR2 SASEGT. The CDR3 sequence: CASSRGLAGVWRTGELFF. DNA for the CDR3: TGTGCCAGCAGTAGGGGACTAGCGGGAGTCTGGAGAACCGGGGAGCTGTTTTTT.

This clonotype was seen once. The V call is TRBV5-5, the J call TRBJ2-3; 8 bases align to TRBD1. V was pared by 0 bases and J by 1 base, with 1 base of the junction left unmatched. The CDR3 has 15 residues. Looked up from germline, CDR1 is SGHKS and CDR2 is YYEKEE (reference sequence). The CDR3 is CASSLVDRGTDTQYF. The CDR3 bases are TGTGCCAGCAGCTTGGTGGACAGGGGCACAGATACGCAGTATTTT.

The chain recombines TRBV7-9 with TRBJ2-1; 8 bases line up with TRBD1. Germline V CDR1 and CDR2: SEHNR, FQNEAQ (reference sequence). The ends lost 1 base at V and 2 bases at J; junction bases unmatched: 1. The CDR3 covers 15 residues. The CDR3 is CASSLDRGTYNEQFF. The CDR3 region has the DNA TGTGCCAGCAGCTTAGACAGGGGGACCTACAATGAGCAGTTCTTC.

This clonotype was observed once. J is TRBJ2-7 and V is TRBV20-1; 12 bases agree with TRBD2. Germline lookup yields CDR1 DFQATT and CDR2 SNEGSKA (reference sequence). The CDR3 length is 15 residues. Germline trimming cut 5 bases from V and 3 bases from J; bases unmatched to any gene: 8. CDR3 residues: CSAYPGLAGGYEQYF. The CDR3 DNA sequence: TGCAGTGCTTATCCGGGACTAGCGGGCGGCTACGAGCAGTACTTC.

V gene TRBV24-1 combines with J gene TRBJ2-5; 10 nucleotides line up with TRBD2. CDR1 KGHDR and CDR2 SFDVKD come from the germline V gene. Unmatched junction bases numbered 18, after V lost 1 base and J lost 5 bases. This CDR3 spans 20 amino acids. In DNA, the CDR3 is TGTGCCACCAGTGATTTCCCCGGAGAGCTAGCGGGAGATGGTTGGGAGACCCAGTACTTC. Translating it yields CATSDFPGELAGDGWETQYF.

The rearrangement joins TRBV11-2 to TRBJ1-1; D may be TRBD1 (6 bases). This CDR3 spans 12 amino acids. The germline V and J ends were trimmed by 3 bases and 10 bases, with 12 bases remaining between them. The germline V gene encodes CDR1 SGHAT and CDR2 FQNNGV. The CDR3 is CASSFGGLGAFF. DNA for the CDR3: TGTGCCAGCAGCTTCGGGGGCCTCGGAGCTTTCTTT.

The gene calls are TRBV29-1 and TRBJ2-2; the match to TRBD2 covers 10 bases. Per germline, CDR1 SQVTM and CDR2 ANQGSEA. The length of the CDR3 is 15 residues. After removal of 5 bases from V and 7 bases from J, the junction contained 10 bases not matched to a gene. CDR3 in DNA: TGCAGCGTTCTCTTTACTAGCGGGACTGTCGGGGAGCTGTTTTTT. It codes for CSVLFTSGTVGELFF.

The chain joins TRBV28 to TRBJ2-1; TRBD2 aligns across 7 bases. The CDR3 runs to 14 residues. J lost 6 bases, V lost 4 bases, and 6 bases had no gene match. Looked up from germline, CDR1 is MDHEN and CDR2 is SYDVKM. CDR3 protein: CASSSLARGNEQFF. CDR3 coding DNA: TGTGCCAGCAGTTCACTAGCGCGCGGCAATGAGCAGTTCTTC.

The gene calls are TRBV20-1 and TRBJ1-1, with D possibly TRBD1 on 6 matching bases. Germline CDR1 reads DFQATT; CDR2 reads SNEGSKA (reference sequence). The CDR3 is 12 residues long. The V end lost 6 bases, the J end lost 1 base, and 9 bases lay between the germline ends. The CDR3 loop reads CSAVTGNTEAFF. CDR3 nucleotide sequence: TGCAGTGCCGTGACAGGGAACACTGAAGCTTTCTTT.

A single count supports this clonotype. The chain employs TRBV19 and TRBJ1-1; weak D call: TRBD1 (5 bases). This CDR3 comprises 13 residues. V was shortened by 6 bases and J by 0 bases, with 8 bases between the two germline ends. In germline, CDR1 is LNHDA, CDR2 SQIVND (reference sequence). CDR3 DNA sequence: TGTGCCAGTAGCGGACACATGAACACTGAAGCTTTCTTT. It is translated as CASSGHMNTEAFF.

The rearrangement links TRBV27 to TRBJ2-1, with 8 positions matching TRBD2. With 4 bases clipped from V and 3 bases from J, the junction kept 11 bases outside the gene matches. Germline V lookup: CDR1 MNHEY, CDR2 SMNVEV (reference sequence). The CDR3 loop spans 17 amino acids. This chain's CDR3 is CASSSNPGTSSYNEQFF. DNA for the CDR3: TGTGCCAGCAGTTCAAACCCCGGGACTAGTAGCTACAATGAGCAGTTCTTC.

This chain links TRBV7-8 with TRBJ2-5; D perhaps matches TRBD2 (6 bases). The CDR3 contains 14 residues. CDR1 is SGHVS, CDR2 FQNEAQ, per germline. V lost 3 bases and J 5 bases, leaving 13 bases between the germline ends. The CDR3 DNA reads as TGTGCCAGCAGCTTTACACTACTAGCTGAGACCCAGTACTTC. It yields the protein CASSFTLLAETQYF.

V is TRBV7-9 and J is TRBJ2-1; D is possibly TRBD1 or TRBD2 (5 bases each). V gave up 7 bases and J gave up 9 bases, with 10 bases separating them. The CDR3 extends over 11 amino acids. Germline V lookup: CDR1 SEHNR, CDR2 FQNEAQ (reference sequence). CDR3 amino acids: CASTRGVEQFF. Written as DNA, the CDR3 is TGTGCCAGCACCCGGGGCGTTGAGCAGTTCTTC.

The rearrangement links TRBV19 to TRBJ2-5, with 8 bases that match TRBD1. V lost 5 bases, J lost 6 bases, and 5 bases stayed unmatched. The CDR3 runs to 13 residues. CDR1 and CDR2 (germline): LNHDA, SQIVND (reference sequence). The CDR3 region is CASSSGTGKTQYF. The CDR3 region has the DNA TGTGCCAGTAGTTCCGGGACAGGAAAGACCCAGTACTTC.

V is TRBV27 and J is TRBJ2-7; no clear D. CDR3 length: 14 amino acids. Per germline, CDR1 MNHEY and CDR2 SMNVEV (reference sequence). Deletions cut 6 bases from V and 2 bases from J, with 14 bases between. CDR3 loop: CASSPVDWPYEQYF. The CDR3 nucleotides read TGTGCCAGCAGCCCGGTGGATTGGCCCTACGAGCAGTACTTC.

The chain combines TRBV7-9 with TRBJ2-1; 7 bases map to TRBD2. Germline trimming cut 7 bases from V and 4 bases from J; bases unmatched to any gene: 16. CDR1 and CDR2 (germline): SEHNR, FQNEAQ (reference sequence). This CDR3 is built from 17 residues. DNA for the CDR3: TGTGCCAGCACCTGGGAACGGGGGGAGACGTTATACAATGAGCAGTTCTTC. As protein: CASTWERGETLYNEQFF. The complete variable domain, with remaining parts taken from reference TRBV7-9 and TRBJ2-1, reads DTGVSQNPRHKITKRGQNVTFRCDPISEHNRLYWYRQTLGQGPEFLTYFQNEAQLEKSRLLSDRFSAERPKGSFSTLEIQRTEQGDSAMYLCASTWERGETLYNEQFFGPGTRLTVL.

This chain joins TRBV4-2 and TRBJ1-6; the D is unclear. Germline lookup yields CDR1 LGHNA and CDR2 YNFKEQ. V lost 2 bases, J lost 10 bases, and 12 bases lay in between. This CDR3 has 14 residues. CDR3 loop: CASSQLPGVSPLHF. The CDR3, as DNA: TGTGCCAGCAGCCAACTACCTGGCGTCTCACCCCTCCACTTT.

The gene calls are TRBV27 and TRBJ2-1; 7 bases align to TRBD2. With 2 bases clipped from V and 6 bases from J, the junction kept 10 bases outside the gene matches. CDR3 length: 16 amino acids. Germline loops: CDR1 MNHEY, CDR2 SMNVEV (reference sequence). The CDR3 nucleotides are TGTGCCAGCAGTTTAGGACTAGGGCCCTCTTCCAATGAGCAGTTCTTC. Residues: CASSLGLGPSSNEQFF.

The J gene is TRBJ2-1, the V gene TRBV14, with TRBD2 matching 8 bases. CDR1 and CDR2 from the germline V gene are SGHDN and FVKESK. V dropped 5 bases and J dropped 5; count of bases not matched to a gene: 5. The CDR3 totals 14 residues. The CDR3 DNA reads as TGTGCCAGCAGCACCCGGACTAGCCACAATGAGCAGTTCTTC. It specifies CASSTRTSHNEQFF. Combining the CDR3 with reference TRBV14 and TRBJ2-1 gives the whole variable domain EAGVTQFPSHSVIEKGQTVTLRCDPISGHDNLYWYRRVMGKEIKFLLHFVKESKQDESGMPNNRFLAERTGGTYSTLKVQPAELEDSGVYFCASSTRTSHNEQFFGPGTRLTVL.

The chain is built from TRBV2 and TRBJ2-1; 8 nucleotides line up with TRBD1. V was pared by 10 bases and J by 2 bases, with 7 bases of the junction left unmatched. The CDR3 covers 14 residues. From germline, CDR1 is SNHLY and CDR2 FYNNEI. CDR3 region: CAILDRVAYNEQFF. The CDR3 region has the DNA TGTGCCATCCTGGACAGGGTGGCCTACAATGAGCAGTTCTTC.

The rearrangement links TRBV29-1 to TRBJ2-6; D ambiguous. Germline V gene lookup returns CDR1 SQVTM and CDR2 ANQGSEA. The CDR3 contains 15 residues. Trimming cost V 0 bases and J 1 base, with 7 bases left between them. CDR3 sequence reads: CSVEDRASGANVLTF. CDR3 DNA: TGCAGCGTTGAAGACCGGGCGTCTGGGGCCAACGTCCTGACTTTC.

The chain joins TRBV12-3 or TRBV12-4 to TRBJ2-1; D is tentatively TRBD1 or TRBD2 (5 bases each). CDR3 length: 11 amino acids. V was cut by 7 bases and J by 9 bases, with 10 bases left in between. CDR3 sequence reads: CASTPGAEQFF. The CDR3 nucleotides read TGTGCCAGCACCCCCGGGGCTGAGCAGTTCTTC.

The rearrangement uses TRBV12-3 or TRBV12-4 and TRBJ1-1; D not certain. This CDR3 region has 14 residues. Trimming cost V 2 bases and J 8 bases, with 15 bases left between them. In DNA, the CDR3 is TGTGCCAGCAGTTTAAGAGGAGCTTGGTCCGAAGCTTTCTTT. It translates to CASSLRGAWSEAFF.

The chain links TRBV9 to TRBJ1-2, with TRBD1 matching over 7 bases. V dropped 3 bases and J dropped 0; count of bases not matched to a gene: 5. Per the germline V gene, CDR1 is SGDLS and CDR2 is YYNGEE. CDR3 length: 15 amino acids. CDR3 region: CASSASTGANYGYTF. Here the CDR3 DNA reads TGTGCCAGCAGCGCCTCTACAGGGGCTAACTATGGCTACACCTTC. The full variable domain, its missing parts supplied by reference TRBV9 and TRBJ1-2, is DSGVTQTPKHLITATGQRVTLRCSPRSGDLSVYWYQQSLDQGLQFLIQYYNGEERAKGNILERFSAQQFPDLHSELNLSSLELGDSALYFCASSASTGANYGYTFGSGTRLTVV.

The CDR3 reads CASKDQGKTEAFF. CDR3 nucleotide sequence: TGTGCCAGCAAGGATCAGGGAAAGACTGAAGCTTTCTTT. This chain uses TRBV14 with TRBJ1-1, with a possible D match to TRBD1 (5 bases). Germline CDR1 is SGHDN and CDR2 is FVKESK. V lost 7 bases to trimming and J lost 5 bases, with 14 bases between them. The CDR3 sequence is 13 residues long.

The rearrangement joins TRBV9 to TRBJ2-3, with a tentative D call TRBD2 (6 bases). The CDR3 runs 13 residues. V dropped 5 bases and J dropped 3 bases, with 10 bases sitting between them. CDR1 is SGDLS and CDR2 is YYNGEE in the germline V gene. In DNA, the CDR3 is TGTGCCAGCAGACGGGCGGGGACAGATACGCAGTATTTT. Protein product: CASRRAGTDTQYF. Using reference TRBV9 and TRBJ2-3 for the parts outside the CDR3, the full variable domain is DSGVTQTPKHLITATGQRVTLRCSPRSGDLSVYWYQQSLDQGLQFLIQYYNGEERAKGNILERFSAQQFPDLHSELNLSSLELGDSALYFCASRRAGTDTQYFGPGTRLTVL.